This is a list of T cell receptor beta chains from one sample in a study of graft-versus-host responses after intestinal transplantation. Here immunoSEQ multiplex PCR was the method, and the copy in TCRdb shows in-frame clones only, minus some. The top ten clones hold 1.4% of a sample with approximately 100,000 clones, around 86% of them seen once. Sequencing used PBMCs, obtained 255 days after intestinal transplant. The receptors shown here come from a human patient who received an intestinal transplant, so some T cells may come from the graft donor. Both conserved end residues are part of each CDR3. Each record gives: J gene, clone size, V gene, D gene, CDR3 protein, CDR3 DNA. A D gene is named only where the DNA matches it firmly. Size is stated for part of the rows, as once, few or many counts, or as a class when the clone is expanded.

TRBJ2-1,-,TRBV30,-,CAWTLGRRVSYNEQFF,TGTGCCTGGACCCTAGGGAGGCGGGTCTCCTACAATGAGCAGTTCTTC
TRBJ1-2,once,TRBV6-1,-,CASTFAGSNYGYTF,TGTGCCAGTACTTTCGCGGGTTCAAACTATGGCTACACCTTC
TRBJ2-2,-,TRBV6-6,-,CASSYSSRVSGELFF,TGTGCCAGCAGTTACTCGAGTCGGGTTTCCGGGGAGCTGTTTTTT
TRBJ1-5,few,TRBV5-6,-,CASSFRLNSNQPQHF,TGTGCCAGCAGCTTCAGGCTTAATAGCAATCAGCCCCAGCATTTT
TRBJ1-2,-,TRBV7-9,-,CASSLVAGDGYTF,TGTGCCAGCAGCTTAGTGGCAGGGGATGGCTACACCTTC
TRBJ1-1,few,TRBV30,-,CAWSHPGHEAFF,TGTGCCTGGAGCCACCCGGGCCATGAAGCTTTCTTT
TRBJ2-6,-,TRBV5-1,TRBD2,CASSLGLASGANVLTF,TGCGCCAGCAGCTTGGGACTAGCCTCGGGGGCCAACGTCCTGACTTTC
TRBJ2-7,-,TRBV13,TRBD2,CASSPRGGFPYEQYF,TGTGCCAGCAGCCCGCGCGGGGGTTTCCCCTACGAGCAGTACTTC
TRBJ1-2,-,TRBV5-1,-,CASRTSQAGWPSYTF,TGCGCCAGCAGGACCTCCCAGGCAGGGTGGCCTTCATACACCTTC
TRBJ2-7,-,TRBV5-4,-,CASSLEAGTYEQYF,TGTGCCAGCAGCTTGGAAGCAGGGACCTACGAGCAGTACTTC
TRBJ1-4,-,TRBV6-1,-,CASSEALGYPNEKLFF,TGTGCCAGCAGTGAAGCGTTGGGATACCCAAATGAAAAACTGTTTTTT
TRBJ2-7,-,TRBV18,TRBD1,CASSIGQGTSYEQYF,TGTGCCAGCTCTATCGGACAGGGAACCTCCTACGAGCAGTACTTC
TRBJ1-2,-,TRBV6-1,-,CASSYQGGTYGYTF,TGTGCCAGCAGTTATCAAGGGGGAACCTATGGCTACACCTTC
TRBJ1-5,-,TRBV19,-,CASSIAGVQPQHF,TGTGCCAGTAGTATAGCAGGGGTCCAGCCCCAGCATTTT
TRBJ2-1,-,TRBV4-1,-,CASSQSGRGEQFF,TGCGCCAGCAGCCAATCGGGTAGAGGTGAGCAGTTCTTC
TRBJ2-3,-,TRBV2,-,CASSATAPTDTQYF,TGTGCCAGCAGTGCGACAGCACCCACAGATACGCAGTATTTT